The present TCR beta chain was sequenced within a study of shared clonotypes between healthy human individuals. CDR1 MNHEY and CDR2 SMNVEV come from the germline V gene (reference sequence). The length of the CDR3 is 13 residues. Trimming at V came to 6 bases and at J to 8 bases, leaving 7 bases not matched to a gene. Authors' methods: Owing to the provision of junction-only sequences devoid of quality scores by immunoSEQ, filtering differed. Clones were sequenced by immunoSEQ multiplex PCR, and TCRdb holds only the in-frame ones, with some missing. V and J calls plus clone size are reproduced from that table; the DNA served to infer D and trimming. This table holds some 1,600,000 clones, 98% found once. Study donors comprised healthy, HIV-negative adults devoid of recent acute infection or vaccination.

The sequenced sample was naive CD4+ T cells sorted from blood. Documented subset: CD45RA+ positively selected. This clonotype was obtained from a man aged 25 to 45 in good health. The chain links TRBV27 to TRBJ1-2; 9 nucleotides agree with TRBD1. The CDR3 here is CASRQGAGRGYTF. The CDR3 nucleotides read TGTGCCAGCAGACAGGGGGCGGGTCGAGGCTACACCTTC.